The T cell receptor beta chain described here comes from a study of regulatory and conventional T cells in breast cancer (dated by TCRdb to the mid-2010s). The germline V gene gives CDR1 as SGHRS and CDR2 as YFSETQ. V is reduced by 0 bases and J by 4 bases, leaving a spacing of 5 bases between them. From the cysteine up to the phenylalanine, the CDR3 has a length of 13 residues. Only CDR3 DNA is held: 39 bases, read in frame from base 1. The library was generated by PCR. Sequencing instrument: Illumina MiSeq. The raw public reads went through TCRdb reprocessing: fastp at Q25, MiXCR clone calling, in-frame beta chains kept. Identical CDR3 proteins give one entry, which carries the most common genes and DNA. Here the sample has roughly 10,000 distinct CDR3 sequences; approximately 30% occur a single time. In total, the top ten clones hold around 5.9% of the sample. On this clonotype: The clone's antigen remains unknown. Per-base quality was not reported, and no clone a single base away is much larger than it.

The sample was conventional T cells from blood. The chain uses TRBV5-1 and TRBJ1-5; the D gene remains uncertain. The source of this sequence is a male donor in good health. The CDR3 here reads CASSLEENQPQHF. The sequence in DNA is TGCGCCAGCAGCTTGGAAGAAAATCAGCCCCAGCATTTT.